This TCR beta chain was documented in a study of cytomegalovirus exposure and HLA in healthy donors. The PCR had 60 Vbeta and 13 Jbeta primers. Using immunoSEQ multiplex PCR, the repertoire was profiled, and TCRdb retains in-frame clones only, with some absent. Of about 120,000 clones listed, around four fifths were seen once; the top ten hold approximately 7.2%. This clone was seen more than once but under ten times. Germline-derived CDR1 and CDR2 are SNHLY and FYNNEI. V gave up 1 base and J gave up 2 bases, with 11 bases separating them. The CDR3 consists of 15 residues. The sample taken for sequencing was PBMCs. This TCR was recovered from a male donor in good health and CMV-seronegative. This chain connects TRBV2 to TRBJ1-1; D possibly corresponds to TRBD1 (5 bases). The CDR3 DNA reads as TGTGCCAGCAGTGAAGAAGGGGTGGGAAACACTGAAGCTTTCTTT. It yields the protein CASSEEGVGNTEAFF.